The 29 T cell receptor beta chains presented below share a single source sample, sequenced in a study of T cell changes during pregnancy in multiple sclerosis (dated by TCRdb to between 2019 and 2020). Library generation was performed with the immunoSEQ multiplex PCR assay. TCRdb carries this immuneACCESS record with in-frame sequences only. Its versions omit some clonotypes, under half of them owing to an unresolved V gene in the studies checked, with the rest unexplained. The sample data list around 35,000 clones, and 90% to 95% of these were observed just once. Jointly, the top ten make up 0.35% to 0.4% of the sample. The input for sequencing was CD4+ T cells from peripheral blood mononuclear cells, taken in the second trimester of pregnancy. The receptors were sampled from a female donor with multiple sclerosis, enrolled in a pregnancy study.

This chain uses TRBV7-3 with TRBJ2-1; TRBD1 might be the D (5 bases). Trimming pared 0 bases from V and 12 bases from J, leaving 12 bases between. Germline CDR1 is SGHTA and CDR2 is FQGTGA. The CDR3 totals 13 residues. CDR3 nucleotides: TGTGCCAGCAGCTTAACTGCAGGGATAGGGCAGTTCTTC. Encoded protein: CASSLTAGIGQFF.

V gene TRBV12-5 combines with J gene TRBJ2-7; TRBD1 is a possible D gene (6 bases). Germline assignment: CDR1 LGHNT and CDR2 FRNRAP. With 0 bases removed from V and 1 base from J, the gap between germline ends came to 10 bases. This CDR3 is built from 15 residues. As DNA, the CDR3 is TGTGCTAGTGGTTTGGTATATCAGGGGTCCTACGAGCAGTACTTC. Translating gives CASGLVYQGSYEQYF.

The table lists this clone with a count of one. The rearrangement joins TRBV4-3 to TRBJ1-5, with D maybe TRBD1 (5 bases). CDR1 and CDR2 (germline): LGHNA, YSLEER. This CDR3 spans 15 amino acids. The ends were cut back, 0 bases at V and 4 bases at J, with 10 bases in the middle. The CDR3 sequence is CASSQDFQGNQPQHF. The CDR3 coding sequence is TGCGCCAGCAGCCAAGATTTTCAGGGTAATCAGCCCCAGCATTTT.

This chain links TRBV5-6 with TRBJ1-5, with D maybe TRBD1 (5 bases). The CDR3 covers 15 residues. Germline assignment: CDR1 SGHDT and CDR2 YYEEEE. Trimming shortened V by 1 base and J by 8 bases, and 16 bases separated the two germline ends. The CDR3 sequence: CASSLYQGGQKPQHF. In DNA form, the CDR3 reads TGTGCCAGCAGCTTGTATCAGGGAGGGCAGAAGCCCCAGCATTTT. The full variable domain, with the rest looked up from reference TRBV5-6 and TRBJ1-5, is DAGVTQSPTHLIKTRGQQVTLRCSPKSGHDTVSWYQQALGQGPQFIFQYYEEEERQRGNFPDRFSGHQFPNYSSELNVNALLLGDSALYLCASSLYQGGQKPQHFGDGTRLSIL.

This chain uses TRBV6-1 with TRBJ2-2; tentatively, D is TRBD1 (5 bases). V was pared by 4 bases and J by 6 bases, with 6 bases between. This CDR3 contains 12 residues. Germline V CDR1 and CDR2: MNHNS, SASEGT. This CDR3 is CASSVGPGELFF. The CDR3 coding sequence is TGTGCCAGCAGTGTGGGGCCCGGGGAGCTGTTTTTT.

This rearrangement joins TRBV18 to TRBJ2-1; 10 bases align to TRBD2. The junction had 6 bases not matched to a gene; V was cut back by 1 base and J by 0 bases. Germline lookup yields CDR1 KGHSH and CDR2 LQKENI. CDR3 length: 18 residues. CDR3 bases: TGTGCCAGCTCACCACAGGGAGCGGGGGGGATCTCCTACAATGAGCAGTTCTTC. This translates into CASSPQGAGGISYNEQFF.

The chain links TRBV12-5 to TRBJ1-1, with D tentatively TRBD1 (6 bases). Germline V gene data show CDR1 as LGHNT and CDR2 as FRNRAP. The CDR3 is made up of 16 amino acids. Trimming pared 4 bases from V and 0 bases from J, leaving 15 bases between. CDR3 nucleotide sequence: TGTGCTAGTGGTTCACCAGCCGGGACATTGAACACTGAAGCTTTCTTT. Its translation: CASGSPAGTLNTEAFF.

The chain is built from TRBV2 and TRBJ2-2, with 8 bases identical to TRBD1. CDR1 SNHLY and CDR2 FYNNEI come from the germline V gene. The CDR3 runs 15 residues. The trim removed 5 bases at V and 3 bases at J, leaving 5 bases unmatched. This chain's CDR3 is CASSKDRGYTGELFF. The CDR3 region has the DNA TGTGCCAGCAGTAAAGACAGGGGCTACACCGGGGAGCTGTTTTTT.

This clone appeared once. The chain uses TRBV6-1 and TRBJ2-3; D may be TRBD1 (6 bases). Germline lookup yields CDR1 MNHNS and CDR2 SASEGT. The V gene lost 8 bases and the J gene lost 4 bases, with 10 bases spanning the gap. The CDR3 runs 12 residues. The CDR3 region has the DNA TGTGCCAGCGAAAACAGGGCAGATACGCAGTATTTT. Its translation: CASENRADTQYF.

The rearrangement links TRBV30 to TRBJ2-7, with TRBD1 identical over 8 bases. The CDR3 runs 17 residues. The V and J ends lost 2 bases and 3 bases, in that order; junction bases with no gene match: 15. Germline CDR1 reads GTSNPN; CDR2 reads SVGIG (reference sequence). The CDR3, as DNA: TGTGCCTGGAGTCCTCATTTTACAGGGGGGACCCTCTACGAGCAGTACTTC. It translates to CAWSPHFTGGTLYEQYF.

The chain is built from TRBV9 and TRBJ1-2, with D maybe TRBD1 (5 bases). The V and J ends lost 3 bases and 4 bases respectively, with 16 bases between them. CDR3 length equals 15 residues. Per the germline V gene, CDR1 is SGDLS and CDR2 is YYNGEE. The CDR3 reads CASSGGGASGYGYTF. The CDR3 region has the DNA TGTGCCAGCAGCGGGGGGGGTGCGTCGGGCTATGGCTACACCTTC. Complete variable domain (other parts from reference TRBV9 and TRBJ1-2): DSGVTQTPKHLITATGQRVTLRCSPRSGDLSVYWYQQSLDQGLQFLIQYYNGEERAKGNILERFSAQQFPDLHSELNLSSLELGDSALYFCASSGGGASGYGYTFGSGTRLTVV.

The CDR3 nucleotides are TGTGCCAGCAGTTCCCCCGGGACAGGGAATGAAAAACTGTTTTTT. As protein: CASSSPGTGNEKLFF. The rearrangement joins TRBV28 to TRBJ1-4; 9 positions match TRBD1. The CDR3 length is 15 residues. CDR1 and CDR2 from the germline V gene are MDHEN and SYDVKM. V lost 4 bases to trimming and J lost 5 bases; unmatched junction nucleotides: 5.

The V call is TRBV5-6, the J call TRBJ1-1, with TRBD1 as a possible D gene (6 bases). Germline CDR1 reads SGHDT; CDR2 reads YYEEEE. Trimming took off 1 base at V and 5 bases at J, with 12 bases between the two ends. The CDR3 has 14 amino acids. The CDR3 protein is CASSLPGEGTEAFF. The CDR3 nucleotides are TGTGCCAGCAGCTTGCCAGGGGAAGGGACTGAAGCTTTCTTT.

This chain joins TRBV6-4 and TRBJ1-5; no definite D call. In germline, CDR1 is MRHNA, CDR2 SNTAGT. V was cut by 4 bases and J by 4 bases, with 8 bases left in between. The CDR3 sequence is 13 residues long. The CDR3 region is CASSVEENQPQHF. The CDR3 DNA reads as TGTGCCAGCAGTGTTGAAGAGAATCAGCCCCAGCATTTT.

The chain carries TRBV7-9 and TRBJ1-5; weak D call: TRBD1 (6 bases). This CDR3 spans 17 amino acids. The germline gives CDR1 SEHNR, CDR2 FQNEAQ (reference sequence). The V end lost 5 bases, the J end lost 2 bases, and 19 bases lay between the germline ends. The CDR3 DNA sequence: TGTGCCAGCAGCCAAGGCCGGGCCCAGGGGCGCAATCAGCCCCAGCATTTT. It codes for CASSQGRAQGRNQPQHF.

This clone was recorded only once. V is TRBV30 and J is TRBJ1-5; unclear D gene. From germline, CDR1 is GTSNPN and CDR2 SVGIG (reference sequence). The CDR3 is 13 residues long. The V end was cut by 3 bases, the J end by 0 bases, with 6 bases between. The DNA of the CDR3 is TGTGCCTGGAGCGGTAATAGCAATCAGCCCCAGCATTTT. Translating it yields CAWSGNSNQPQHF.

This chain connects TRBV6-1 to TRBJ1-5; possibly TRBD1 for D (6 bases). Germline V gives CDR1 MNHNS, CDR2 SASEGT. The V gene lost 7 bases and the J gene lost 7 bases, with 14 bases spanning the gap. This CDR3 is 13 amino acids long. The CDR3 loop is CASTDGGLQPQHF. The CDR3 bases are TGTGCCAGCACCGATGGGGGCCTCCAGCCCCAGCATTTT.

V usage is TRBV5-8 and J usage is TRBJ2-1; D unresolved. Germline V gives CDR1 SGHTS, CDR2 YDEGEE. This CDR3 is built from 11 residues. The ends were cut back, 0 bases at V and 9 bases at J, with 4 bases in the middle. CDR3 amino acids: CASSLESEQFF. CDR3 nucleotide sequence: TGTGCCAGCAGCTTGGAGAGTGAGCAGTTCTTC.

The chain links TRBV9 to TRBJ1-1, with 9 bases fitting TRBD1. The trim removed 2 bases at V and 6 bases at J, leaving 2 bases unmatched. The CDR3 runs to 13 residues. Germline CDR1 is SGDLS and CDR2 is YYNGEE. This chain's CDR3 is CASSVDRGAEAFF. The CDR3, as DNA: TGTGCCAGCAGCGTGGACAGGGGCGCTGAAGCTTTCTTT.

The genes are TRBV4-3 and TRBJ1-2; possible D gene TRBD1, 5 bases. The CDR3 is made up of 16 amino acids. CDR1 LGHNA and CDR2 YSLEER come from the germline V gene. Trimming took off 1 base at V and 3 bases at J, with 15 bases between the two ends. In DNA form, the CDR3 reads TGCGCCAGCAGCCAAGTGGCTCAGGGATTAGACTATGGCTACACCTTC. Protein: CASSQVAQGLDYGYTF.

The chain joins TRBV10-3 to TRBJ1-1; D gene ambiguous. V gave up 4 bases and J gave up 3 bases, with 15 bases separating them. CDR3 length: 15 amino acids. From germline, CDR1 is ENHRY and CDR2 SYGVKD. CDR3 sequence reads: CAISGSLEGYTEAFF. CDR3 DNA: TGTGCCATCAGTGGCTCTCTGGAGGGCTACACTGAAGCTTTCTTT.

This clone appeared a single time. This sequence joins TRBV7-9 and TRBJ1-2; 10 nucleotides line up with TRBD1. The trim removed 4 bases at V and 8 bases at J, leaving 4 bases unmatched. This CDR3 contains 13 residues. The germline gives CDR1 SEHNR, CDR2 FQNEAQ (reference sequence). CDR3 residues: CASSSRTGGGYTF. In DNA, the CDR3 is TGTGCCAGCAGCTCCCGGACAGGGGGAGGCTACACCTTC. Combining the CDR3 with reference TRBV7-9 and TRBJ1-2 gives the whole variable domain DTGVSQNPRHKITKRGQNVTFRCDPISEHNRLYWYRQTLGQGPEFLTYFQNEAQLEKSRLLSDRFSAERPKGSFSTLEIQRTEQGDSAMYLCASSSRTGGGYTFGSGTRLTVV.

The chain joins TRBV7-9 to TRBJ1-1; weak D call: TRBD1 (5 bases). This CDR3 comprises 14 residues. V lost 1 base to trimming and J lost 5 bases, with 11 bases between them. CDR1 and CDR2 (germline): SEHNR, FQNEAQ (reference sequence). CDR3 region: CASSLESGVTEAFF. The CDR3 DNA sequence: TGTGCCAGCAGCTTAGAGTCGGGGGTGACTGAAGCTTTCTTT.

The V and J genes are TRBV20-1 and TRBJ2-5; D call uncertain. The germline V and J ends were trimmed by 3 bases and 11 bases, with 7 bases remaining between them. The CDR3 spans 9 residues. CDR1 DFQATT and CDR2 SNEGSKA come from the germline V gene (reference sequence). The CDR3 reads CSARGNQYF. The CDR3 nucleotides are TGCAGTGCTAGGGGCAATCAGTACTTC.

The J gene is TRBJ1-1, the V gene TRBV19; the D gene is possibly TRBD1 (5 bases). Germline CDR1 reads LNHDA; CDR2 reads SQIVND (reference sequence). V shed 7 bases and J shed 11 bases, with 17 bases lying between them. This CDR3 spans 12 amino acids. CDR3 sequence reads: CASISPGRVAFF. In nucleotides, the CDR3 is TGTGCCAGTATCTCTCCAGGGCGTGTGGCTTTCTTT.

The J gene is TRBJ1-5, the V gene TRBV2, with TRBD1 matching 7 bases. V was clipped by 7 bases and J by 5 bases; unmatched bases: 8. The CDR3 covers 14 residues. Germline CDR1 SNHLY, CDR2 FYNNEI. The CDR3, as DNA: TGTGCCAGCACCGAGAACAGGGGTGATCAGCCCCAGCATTTT. It encodes CASTENRGDQPQHF.

The sample holds one count of this clone. The chain couples TRBV10-3 to TRBJ1-4; D is unclear. The V end lost 3 bases, the J end lost 7 bases, and 12 bases lay between the germline ends. The CDR3 loop spans 14 amino acids. Germline V CDR1 and CDR2: ENHRY, SYGVKD. CDR3 sequence (DNA): TGTGCCATCAGTGAACGAGGCCGCCTTGAAAAACTGTTTTTT. Protein: CAISERGRLEKLFF.

The rearrangement joins TRBV4-2 to TRBJ2-7; D not resolved. This CDR3 is 14 amino acids long. Germline V gives CDR1 LGHNA, CDR2 YNFKEQ. Trimming removed 0 bases from V and 6 bases from J, with 12 bases in between. The CDR3 spells CASSQDWIRGEQYF. For the CDR3, the DNA is TGTGCCAGCAGCCAAGATTGGATTCGCGGCGAGCAGTACTTC.

This clone was detected only a few times. The chain joins TRBV29-1 to TRBJ2-1, with TRBD2 as a possible D gene (5 bases). Germline CDR1 and CDR2: SQVTM and ANQGSEA. The CDR3 consists of 16 residues. V was clipped by 5 bases and J by 5 bases, with 22 bases between them. CDR3 nucleotide sequence: TGCAGCGTTTGGGCCCACGGGAACTCTAGGGACAATGAGCAGTTCTTC. Its protein is CSVWAHGNSRDNEQFF.